The 2 T cell receptor beta chains reported below all come from one sample, sequenced in a study of blood T cell repertoires in COVID-19 (dated by TCRdb to 2018 to 2020). Libraries were made using the immunoSEQ multiplex PCR assay. What TCRdb holds here is the immuneACCESS table cut down to in-frame rearrangements. Part of the clones is not present; checked against another copy, under half of the missing clones reflect an unresolved V gene, and the others are unexplained. The sample table holds roughly 230,000 clones, of which about 86% were seen once. 4.4% of the sample lies in the top ten. The sequenced material came from peripheral blood. These receptors came from a man aged 50-59 years with active or convalescent COVID-19.

The chain employs TRBV30 and TRBJ1-5; TRBD1 matches 9 bases. CDR3 length: 12 residues. V lost 5 bases and J lost 5; bases outside the gene matches: 1. The germline V gene encodes CDR1 GTSNPN and CDR2 SVGIG (reference sequence). The CDR3: CAWGDRDQPQHF. For the CDR3, the DNA is TGTGCCTGGGGGGACAGGGATCAGCCCCAGCATTTT. The full variable domain, completed using reference TRBV30 and TRBJ1-5, is SQTIHQWPATLVQPVGSPLSLECTVEGTSNPNLYWYRQAAGRGLQLLFYSVGIGQISSEVPQNLSASRPQDRQFILSSKKLLLSDSGFYLCAWGDRDQPQHFGDGTRLSIL.

This chain joins TRBV5-6 and TRBJ2-7; weak D call: TRBD1 (6 bases). Germline CDR1 reads SGHDT; CDR2 reads YYEEEE. The germline V and J ends were trimmed by 5 bases and 3 bases, with 9 bases remaining between them. This CDR3 is 12 amino acids long. The CDR3, as DNA: TGTGCCAGCAGATTACAGGGCTACGAGCAGTACTTC. This gives the protein CASRLQGYEQYF.